This TCR beta chain was sequenced in a study of blood T cell repertoires in COVID-19. Study in general: Nucleic acid was either cDNA or gDNA, and it came from T cells, B-cell-depleted T cells, or PBMCs.

Assay used: immunoSEQ multiplex PCR; TCRdb lists only in-frame clones, some missing. The sample shows 100,000 or so clones, 81% of them seen only once. Trimming took 4 bases from V and 5 from J; bases not matched to a gene: 8. This CDR3 region has 15 residues. The germline gives CDR1 MDHEN, CDR2 SYDVKM. The rearrangement links TRBV28 to TRBJ2-5, with 9 bases identical to TRBD1. Sequenced input: peripheral blood. This TCR derives from a man of 80 years or more with acute or convalescent COVID-19. The CDR3 DNA is TGTGCCAGCAGTTCAGGGGGGACAGGGCGGGAGACCCAGTACTTC. Amino acid sequence: CASSSGGTGRETQYF.